This T cell receptor beta chain was recovered during a study of blood T cells in healthy people across ages. V was trimmed by 8 bases and J by 1 base, leaving 17 bases between them. The V gene's germline CDR1 is SNHLY and CDR2 FYNNEI. The CDR3 loop spans 15 amino acids. In the case of this clonotype: The antigen is unknown.

A sample-barcoded 5' primer and a J-beta primer mix were used in a second PCR of roughly 7 to 11 cycles. TCRdb processed the 5' RACE reads anew with MiXCR; each CDR3 protein has one entry. The sample yields hundreds of thousands of distinct CDR3 sequences, under 30% seen once. Study findings and constraints: Shifts in expanded clonotypes may have been confounded by donor CMV status, which was unknown.

The receptor was derived from a woman of 80 years or more in good health. The genes are TRBV2 and TRBJ2-5; a possible D gene is TRBD1 (6 bases). The sequenced sample consisted of blood. CDR3 bases: TGTGCCAGCCGGAGAGATACAGGGACCCAAGAGACCCAGTACTTC. Its protein is CASRRDTGTQETQYF.